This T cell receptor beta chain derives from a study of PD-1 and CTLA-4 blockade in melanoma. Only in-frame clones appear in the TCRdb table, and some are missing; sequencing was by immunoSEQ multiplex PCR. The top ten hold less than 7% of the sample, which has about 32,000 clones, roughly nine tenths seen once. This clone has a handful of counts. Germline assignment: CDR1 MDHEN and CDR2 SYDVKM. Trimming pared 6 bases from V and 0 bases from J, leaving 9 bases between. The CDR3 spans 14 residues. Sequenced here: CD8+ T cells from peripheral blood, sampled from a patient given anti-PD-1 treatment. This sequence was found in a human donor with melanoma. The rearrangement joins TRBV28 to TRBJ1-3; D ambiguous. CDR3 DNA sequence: TGTGCCAGCAGCCCCTTATCCTCTGGAAACACCATATATTTT. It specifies CASSPLSSGNTIYF. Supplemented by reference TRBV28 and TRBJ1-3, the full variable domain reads DVKVTQSSRYLVKRTGEKVFLECVQDMDHENMFWYRQDPGLGLRLIYFSYDVKMKEKGDIPEGYSVSREKKERFSLILESASTNQTSMYLCASSPLSSGNTIYFGEGSWLTVV.